These 28 T cell receptor beta chains came from one sample sequenced in a study of beta chain features in type 1 diabetes. The entirety of the isolated RNA underwent reverse transcription, so expressed TCRB transcripts were sequenced. Assay: immunoSEQ multiplex PCR; the TCRdb copy retains only in-frame clones and omits some. The sample has hundreds of thousands of clones, around 12% seen once. Sequencing was performed on naive CD4+ T cells from blood. The source is a young man in good health.

This chain connects TRBV7-2 to TRBJ2-1, with 7 bases aligning to TRBD2. Trimming removed 5 bases from V and 4 bases from J; junction bases left unmatched: 11. This CDR3 contains 16 residues. Germline CDR1 reads SGHTA; CDR2 reads FQGNSA. The CDR3 DNA is TGTGCCAGCAGCCCGAGGAGACTAGCAGAATACAATGAGCAGTTCTTC. Translated: CASSPRRLAEYNEQFF.

V is TRBV6-1 and J is TRBJ2-6; 7 nucleotides align to TRBD1. The CDR3 runs 19 residues. Trimming took 1 base from V and 4 from J; bases not matched to a gene: 13. Germline V gives CDR1 MNHNS, CDR2 SASEGT. The CDR3 coding sequence is TGTGCCAGCAGTGAAGTATGGACAGGAACCAGTACCGGGGCCAACGTCCTGACTTTC. It codes for CASSEVWTGTSTGANVLTF.

This clone was picked up a small number of times. The junction does not match germline at one end; this may be a read error. The chain joins TRBV7-7 to TRBJ2-7, with D possibly TRBD1 on 6 matching bases. The CDR3 has 13 amino acids. Germline values: CDR1 SSHAT, CDR2 FNYEAQ (reference sequence). DNA for the CDR3: TGTGCTAGCAGCTTAGCAGAGGGGGACGAGCAGTACTTC. Its protein is CASSLAEGDEQYF. Full variable domain (rest looked up from reference TRBV7-7 and TRBJ2-7): GAGVSQSPRYKVTKRGQDVTLRCDPISSHATLYWYQQALGQGPEFLTYFNYEAQPDKSGLPSDRFSAERPEGSISTLTIQRTEQRDSAMYRCASSLAEGDEQYFGPGTRLTVT.

The V and J genes are TRBV29-1 and TRBJ1-5; TRBD1 matches at 8 bases. V shed 4 bases, J shed 4 bases, and the junction held 3 bases outside the gene matches. Germline V gene data show CDR1 as SQVTM and CDR2 as ANQGSEA. CDR3 length: 13 amino acids. CDR3 protein: CSVGTGRNQPQHF. DNA for the CDR3: TGCAGCGTTGGGACAGGGCGGAATCAGCCCCAGCATTTT.

This clone was counted a few times. Compared with germline, one end of the junction differs, possibly owing to a read error. CDR3 loop: CASSQDLAGVTGSVTQYF. The CDR3, as DNA: TGCGCCAGCAGCCAAGATCTTGCGGGGGTCACCGGATCGGTGACCCAGTACTTC. The chain uses TRBV5-4 and TRBJ2-5, with 7 bases that match TRBD2. The CDR3 contains 18 residues. Germline V lookup: CDR1 SGHNT, CDR2 YYREEE (reference sequence).

The chain couples TRBV4-2 to TRBJ2-1; 7 nucleotides match TRBD2. The CDR3 is 15 amino acids. Germline V gene lookup returns CDR1 LGHNA and CDR2 YNFKEQ. V was pared by 2 bases and J by 8 bases, with 9 bases of the junction left unmatched. CDR3 region: CASSQRSGKAYEQFF. DNA for the CDR3: TGTGCCAGCAGCCAAAGAAGCGGGAAGGCCTATGAGCAGTTCTTC.

DNA for the CDR3: TGCGCCAGCATCCCCGGGACAGGGGGGACAGATACGCAGTATTTT. Translation: CASIPGTGGTDTQYF. The chain uses TRBV4-3 and TRBJ2-3; 11 positions agree with TRBD1. Germline CDR1 is LGHNA and CDR2 is YSLEER. Losses at the gene ends were 7 bases for V and 3 bases for J; bases not matched to a gene: 6. The length of the CDR3 is 15 residues.

This clone was detected a few times. V is TRBV29-1 and J is TRBJ2-7; D may be TRBD2 (6 bases). CDR1 is SQVTM, CDR2 ANQGSEA, per germline. This CDR3 is 13 amino acids long. V was clipped by 6 bases and J by 3 bases, with 15 bases between them. The CDR3 reads CSVGGNEGYEQYF. The DNA of the CDR3 is TGCAGCGTGGGAGGTAATGAGGGCTACGAGCAGTACTTC.

The rearrangement joins TRBV9 to TRBJ1-2; D might be TRBD1 (5 bases). The CDR3 covers 16 residues. V dropped 4 bases and J dropped 2 bases, with 18 bases sitting between them. The germline gives CDR1 SGDLS, CDR2 YYNGEE. The CDR3 loop is CASSPQSTTVNYGYTF. CDR3 in DNA: TGTGCCAGCAGCCCACAATCAACGACAGTGAACTATGGCTACACCTTC.

In its sample, this clone was seen a few times. The rearrangement uses TRBV7-3 and TRBJ2-3, with unresolved D. The germline V gene encodes CDR1 SGHTA and CDR2 FQGTGA. CDR3 length: 13 residues. V shed 6 bases and J shed 6 bases, with 13 bases lying between them. Here the CDR3 DNA reads TGTGCCAGCAGTACATCCGTAACCGATACGCAGTATTTT. Translated, it gives CASSTSVTDTQYF. The complete variable domain, with remaining parts taken from reference TRBV7-3 and TRBJ2-3, reads GAGVSQTPSNKVTEKGKYVELRCDPISGHTALYWYRQSLGQGPEFLIYFQGTGAADDSGLPNDRFFAVRPEGSVSTLKIQRTERGDSAVYLCASSTSVTDTQYFGPGTRLTVL.

This clone has only a few counts. The chain employs TRBV9 and TRBJ2-7; 10 bases align to TRBD1. The trim removed 3 bases at V and 6 bases at J, leaving 6 bases unmatched. CDR1 and CDR2 (germline): SGDLS, YYNGEE. This CDR3 has 14 amino acids. CDR3 in amino acids: CASSAAGQGREQYF. CDR3 nucleotides: TGTGCCAGCAGCGCCGCGGGACAGGGGCGCGAGCAGTACTTC.

This clone was seen more than once but under ten times. The chain joins TRBV29-1 to TRBJ2-7, with 9 bases lining up with TRBD2. This CDR3 region has 13 residues. With 7 bases clipped from V and 6 bases from J, the junction kept 10 bases outside the gene matches. Germline V lookup: CDR1 SQVTM, CDR2 ANQGSEA. CDR3 residues: CSGGSGSISEQYF. Written as DNA, the CDR3 is TGCAGCGGAGGTAGCGGGAGTATTTCCGAGCAGTACTTC.

The table lists this clone with a few counts. The rearrangement links TRBV18 to TRBJ2-7, with D possibly being TRBD1 (6 bases). Trimming removed 5 bases at V and 3 bases at J, with 11 bases between. Germline V gene lookup returns CDR1 KGHSH and CDR2 LQKENI. CDR3 size: 13 residues. Here the CDR3 reads CASSDGQNYEQYF. In nucleotides, the CDR3 is TGTGCCAGCTCAGACGGACAGAACTACGAGCAGTACTTC.

The sample holds a few counts of this clone. This sequence joins TRBV4-1 and TRBJ1-5, with D unresolved. V gave up 1 base and J gave up 2 bases, with 6 bases separating them. In germline, CDR1 is MGHRA, CDR2 YSYEKL. The CDR3 runs 14 residues. The CDR3 loop reads CASSQVNGNQPQHF. In DNA, the CDR3 is TGCGCCAGCAGCCAAGTCAATGGCAATCAGCCCCAGCATTTT.

There are a few counts of this clone. The chain couples TRBV11-3 to TRBJ2-7; unclear D gene. The germline V gene has CDR1 SGHNT and CDR2 YENEEA. The CDR3 spans 13 residues. Trimming left V 2 bases short and J 6 bases short, with 11 bases between. The CDR3 sequence is CASSLNSLGEQYF. The CDR3 DNA sequence: TGTGCCAGCAGCTTAAACAGTCTCGGCGAGCAGTACTTC.

The chain joins TRBV7-2 to TRBJ2-7; 11 bases agree with TRBD2. V lost 5 bases to trimming and J lost 2 bases; unmatched junction nucleotides: 5. The CDR3 extends over 15 amino acids. Germline values: CDR1 SGHTA, CDR2 FQGNSA. CDR3 residues: CASSAGLAAAYEQYF. The CDR3 coding sequence is TGTGCCAGCAGCGCGGGACTAGCGGCAGCCTACGAGCAGTACTTC.

This chain connects TRBV28 to TRBJ2-3, with 10 bases matching TRBD1. CDR3 length: 14 residues. V dropped 6 bases and J dropped 2; count of bases not matched to a gene: 2. The V gene's germline CDR1 is MDHEN and CDR2 SYDVKM. The CDR3 reads CASRTGGPTDTQYF. The CDR3 bases are TGTGCCAGCAGGACAGGGGGCCCCACAGATACGCAGTATTTT.

This clone was counted a few times. The chain couples TRBV30 to TRBJ1-6; D may be TRBD1 (5 bases). Germline V gene sequence: CDR1 GTSNPN, CDR2 SVGIG (reference sequence). This CDR3 contains 15 residues. V gave up 3 bases and J gave up 7 bases, with 16 bases separating them. CDR3 bases: TGTGCCTGGAGCTCTGGCGGAGGGGCCAATTCACCCCTCCACTTT. Encoded protein: CAWSSGGGANSPLHF.

The table lists this clone with a few counts. V gene TRBV11-2 combines with J gene TRBJ1-1; D remains ambiguous. The length of the CDR3 is 14 residues. The germline V and J ends were trimmed by 4 bases and 4 bases, with 13 bases remaining between them. The germline V gene has CDR1 SGHAT and CDR2 FQNNGV. CDR3 in DNA: TGTGCCAGCAGCTCGTTTACGGGGTCCACTGAAGCTTTCTTT. This gives the protein CASSSFTGSTEAFF.

The V call is TRBV18, the J call TRBJ1-4, with 7 bases identical to TRBD1. With V trimmed by 1 base and J by 2 bases, 4 bases remained unmatched. This CDR3 is 16 amino acids long. The germline V gene encodes CDR1 KGHSH and CDR2 LQKENI. The CDR3 sequence: CASSPRATGTNEKLFF. CDR3 in DNA: TGTGCCAGCTCACCACGGGCGACAGGGACTAATGAAAAACTGTTTTTT.

This clone was picked up a small number of times. CDR3 in DNA: TGCAGCGGGACGGGGACTAGCGGGGGAAGCACAGATACGCAGTATTTT. Encoded protein: CSGTGTSGGSTDTQYF. The V and J genes are TRBV29-1 and TRBJ2-3, with TRBD2 matching over 14 bases. There are 16 residues in the CDR3. The V and J ends lost 7 bases and 0 bases, in that order; junction bases with no gene match: 6. In germline, CDR1 is SQVTM, CDR2 ANQGSEA.

The gene calls are TRBV11-2 and TRBJ1-4, with a weak D call TRBD1 (6 bases). This CDR3 is 15 amino acids long. Trimming left V 4 bases short and J 4 bases short, with 13 bases between. CDR1 is SGHAT, CDR2 FQNNGV, per germline. CDR3 sequence reads: CASSSDWDNNEKLFF. For the CDR3, the DNA is TGTGCCAGCAGCTCCGACTGGGACAATAATGAAAAACTGTTTTTT.

This clone has more than one count but fewer than ten. This sequence joins TRBV4-3 and TRBJ2-6; 10 bases are shared with TRBD1. The CDR3 runs to 18 residues. Germline V gene data show CDR1 as LGHNA and CDR2 as YSLEER. The J segment lost 0 bases and the V segment lost 1 base, leaving 3 bases of the junction unmatched. The CDR3 DNA sequence: TGCGCCAGCAGCCAAGGGGGGACAGGGGACTCTGGGGCCAACGTCCTGACTTTC. It codes for CASSQGGTGDSGANVLTF.

This clone has a handful of counts. The chain carries TRBV28 and TRBJ2-3; a weak D match, TRBD1 (5 bases). Germline-derived CDR1 and CDR2 are MDHEN and SYDVKM. V lost 6 bases, J lost 4 bases, and 11 bases lay in between. The CDR3 runs to 13 residues. CDR3 region: CASSPRRADTQYF. CDR3 in DNA: TGTGCCAGCAGCCCACGCAGGGCAGATACGCAGTATTTT.

The gene calls are TRBV15 and TRBJ2-7, with a tentative D call TRBD2 (5 bases). V was trimmed by 6 bases and J by 5 bases, leaving 23 bases between them. CDR3 size: 16 residues. Germline lookup yields CDR1 LNHNV and CDR2 YYDKDF (reference sequence). CDR3 bases: TGTGCCACCAGTGGGAGCCGGGGAACTTTGAATCACGAGCAGTACTTC. This translates into CATSGSRGTLNHEQYF.

J is TRBJ1-2 and V is TRBV28; perhaps TRBD1 as D (5 bases). Germline CDR1 reads MDHEN; CDR2 reads SYDVKM. This CDR3 is built from 13 residues. Trimming removed 6 bases at V and 2 bases at J, with 10 bases between. The DNA of the CDR3 is TGTGCCAGCAGGCTGGGACTGAACTATGGCTACACCTTC. This encodes CASRLGLNYGYTF.

This clone came up a few times. V gene TRBV30 combines with J gene TRBJ2-3; 8 bases align to TRBD1. The V gene end was trimmed by 1 base and the J gene end by 4 bases; junction bases not matched to a gene: 4. Per the germline V gene, CDR1 is GTSNPN and CDR2 is SVGIG (reference sequence). The CDR3 has 14 residues. For the CDR3, the DNA is TGTGCCTGGAGTGCACAGGGGGTCGCAGATACGCAGTATTTT. This translates into CAWSAQGVADTQYF. Together with reference TRBV30 and TRBJ2-3, the CDR3 gives the full variable domain: SQTIHQWPATLVQPVGSPLSLECTVEGTSNPNLYWYRQAAGRGLQLLFYSVGIGQISSEVPQNLSASRPQDRQFILSSKKLLLSDSGFYLCAWSAQGVADTQYFGPGTRLTVL.

This clone was seen a few times. The chain carries TRBV6-1 and TRBJ2-1; 8 nucleotides align to TRBD2. From germline, CDR1 is MNHNS and CDR2 SASEGT. CDR3 size: 14 residues. V lost 7 bases to trimming and J lost 9 bases; unmatched junction nucleotides: 11. The CDR3 sequence is CASTSATSVGEQFF. The CDR3 coding sequence is TGTGCCAGCACCTCTGCGACTAGCGTGGGTGAGCAGTTCTTC.